Listed here are 25 T cell receptor beta chains from one sample, sequenced in a study of OX40 agonist ivuxolimab in advanced cancers. The assay was immunoSEQ multiplex PCR, and TCRdb's table has in-frame clones only and misses some. The sample yields tens of thousands of clones, 70% to 90% seen once. The sample was CD4+ or CD8+ T cells sorted from blood, taken in a trial of the OX40 agonist ivuxolimab. These receptors were obtained from an adult with an advanced solid tumor such as melanoma, head and neck, liver or kidney cancer.

The chain is built from TRBV5-1 and TRBJ1-1; D call uncertain. Germline-derived CDR1 and CDR2 are SGHRS and YFSETQ. Deletions cut 0 bases from V and 3 bases from J, with 12 bases between. This CDR3 is built from 15 residues. The CDR3 loop is CASSLGRGVDTEAFF. CDR3 coding DNA: TGCGCCAGCAGCTTGGGACGCGGGGTTGACACTGAAGCTTTCTTT. Combining the CDR3 with reference TRBV5-1 and TRBJ1-1 gives the whole variable domain KAGVTQTPRYLIKTRGQQVTLSCSPISGHRSVSWYQQTPGQGLQFLFEYFSETQRNKGNFPGRFSGRQFSNSRSEMNVSTLELGDSALYLCASSLGRGVDTEAFFGQGTRLTVV.

The J gene is TRBJ1-1, the V gene TRBV11-2, with D possibly being TRBD1 (5 bases). V was clipped by 8 bases and J by 5 bases, with 18 bases between them. The CDR3 length is 14 residues. Germline lookup yields CDR1 SGHAT and CDR2 FQNNGV. Here the CDR3 DNA reads TGTGCCAGCGAAGGACACACCGGAGGGACTGAAGCTTTCTTT. Amino acids: CASEGHTGGTEAFF.

CDR3 DNA: TGTGCCAGCAGCCCCCGAGGCGGGGATTGGGGAGATACGCAGTATTTT. Translating it yields CASSPRGGDWGDTQYF. The rearrangement links TRBV7-6 to TRBJ2-3; possibly TRBD2 for D (6 bases). The V end was cut by 5 bases, the J end by 5 bases, with 20 bases between. CDR1 is SGHVS, CDR2 FNYEAQ, per germline. The CDR3 loop spans 16 amino acids.

V gene TRBV28 combines with J gene TRBJ2-5, with 7 nucleotides matching TRBD2. The CDR3 has 14 amino acids. Unmatched junction bases numbered 5, after V lost 2 bases and J lost 5 bases. CDR1 is MDHEN and CDR2 is SYDVKM in the germline V gene. The CDR3 region is CASSLVRGGETQYF. CDR3 DNA: TGTGCCAGCAGTTTAGTGCGGGGAGGGGAGACCCAGTACTTC.

The chain couples TRBV2 to TRBJ1-5; tentative D call: TRBD1 (5 bases). The V end was cut by 3 bases, the J end by 7 bases, with 13 bases between. CDR3 length: 14 residues. Germline-derived CDR1 and CDR2 are SNHLY and FYNNEI. The CDR3 DNA is TGTGCCAGCAGTGATCGTCGGGGCCAACAGCCCCAGCATTTT. As protein: CASSDRRGQQPQHF.

This chain uses TRBV7-9 with TRBJ2-7; D is ambiguous. Germline CDR1 is SEHNR and CDR2 is FQNEAQ (reference sequence). The CDR3 is made up of 12 amino acids. Between the trimmed V and J ends, which lost 5 bases and 6 bases, there was a span of 11 bases. The CDR3 DNA follows: TGTGCCAGCAGCCGAGCCATCGGCGAGCAGTACTTC. Translated, it gives CASSRAIGEQYF.

The chain is built from TRBV7-8 and TRBJ2-3, with D possibly being TRBD2 (6 bases). The CDR3 has 13 residues. The germline V gene has CDR1 SGHVS and CDR2 FQNEAQ. V was trimmed by 0 bases and J by 5 bases, leaving 6 bases between them. CDR3 loop: CASSLAEGDTQYF. The CDR3 coding sequence is TGTGCCAGCAGCTTAGCGGAGGGAGATACGCAGTATTTT.

V gene TRBV7-9 combines with J gene TRBJ1-3; no reliable D call. Germline V gene sequence: CDR1 SEHNR, CDR2 FQNEAQ (reference sequence). V dropped 4 bases and J dropped 4 bases, with 5 bases sitting between them. This CDR3 is 12 amino acids long. This chain's CDR3 is CASSSRGNTIYF. The CDR3 nucleotides are TGTGCCAGCAGCTCCCGAGGAAACACCATATATTTT.

V usage is TRBV5-5 and J usage is TRBJ2-2; 8 bases are shared with TRBD2. The CDR3 sequence is 17 residues long. The germline gives CDR1 SGHKS, CDR2 YYEKEE (reference sequence). After removal of 4 bases from V and 2 bases from J, the junction contained 10 bases not matched to a gene. CDR3 region: CASSPSASGRNTGELFF. CDR3 sequence (DNA): TGTGCCAGCAGCCCCAGTGCCAGCGGGAGAAACACCGGGGAGCTGTTTTTT.

This clone was observed a few times. The chain recombines TRBV7-9 with TRBJ2-3; 9 positions match TRBD1. The germline gives CDR1 SEHNR, CDR2 FQNEAQ (reference sequence). Trimming at V came to 5 bases and at J to 0 bases, leaving 3 bases not matched to a gene. The CDR3 runs 15 residues. The CDR3 sequence is CASSQDRGSTDTQYF. For the CDR3, the DNA is TGTGCCAGCAGCCAGGACAGGGGTAGCACAGATACGCAGTATTTT.

The chain combines TRBV30 with TRBJ2-3; 9 bases are a match to TRBD1. The J segment lost 6 bases and the V segment lost 4 bases, leaving 8 bases of the junction unmatched. The V gene's germline CDR1 is GTSNPN and CDR2 SVGIG (reference sequence). The CDR3 contains 14 residues. CDR3: CAWNSGQGRDTQYF. As DNA, the CDR3 is TGTGCCTGGAATTCGGGACAGGGTAGGGATACGCAGTATTTT.

The chain employs TRBV27 and TRBJ2-1, with D unclear. The CDR3 runs to 13 residues. V was trimmed by 4 bases and J by 8 bases, leaving 12 bases between them. Germline CDR1 and CDR2: MNHEY and SMNVEV (reference sequence). CDR3 region: CASSSPNKDEQFF. The CDR3 region has the DNA TGTGCCAGCAGTTCGCCTAACAAGGATGAGCAGTTCTTC.

This clone was counted once. The chain employs TRBV29-1 and TRBJ2-5; no reliable D call. Looked up from germline, CDR1 is SQVTM and CDR2 is ANQGSEA. V dropped 1 base and J dropped 6 bases, with 12 bases sitting between them. The CDR3 loop spans 13 amino acids. CDR3 protein: CSVEGQLGKTQYF. In DNA, the CDR3 is TGCAGCGTTGAAGGCCAGTTGGGAAAGACCCAGTACTTC.

CDR3 nucleotide sequence: TGTGCCAGCAGCTTGATCGGGGGAAGGGGCAATCAGCCCCAGCATTTT. It specifies CASSLIGGRGNQPQHF. V gene TRBV5-8 combines with J gene TRBJ1-5; weak D call: TRBD1 (5 bases). CDR1 is SGHTS and CDR2 is YDEGEE in the germline V gene. The CDR3 is 16 residues long. Trimming removed 1 base at V and 2 bases at J, with 13 bases between. Together with reference TRBV5-8 and TRBJ1-5, the CDR3 gives the full variable domain: EAGVTQSPTHLIKTRGQQATLRCSPISGHTSVYWYQQALGLGLQFLLWYDEGEERNRGNFPPRFSGRQFPNYSSELNVNALELEDSALYLCASSLIGGRGNQPQHFGDGTRLSIL.

With respect to this clone: Different DNA sequences within this sample yield the same CDR3. The V and J genes are TRBV4-1 and TRBJ2-5, with a possible D match to TRBD2 (6 bases). Germline V CDR1 and CDR2: MGHRA, YSYEKL. The CDR3 contains 16 residues. V was clipped by 4 bases and J by 1 base, with 16 bases between them. The CDR3 here is CASSPQGGALQETQYF. The CDR3 bases are TGCGCCAGCAGCCCCCAGGGCGGGGCGCTCCAAGAGACCCAGTACTTC.

This clone occurred a few times. V and J are TRBV5-8 and TRBJ2-1; D is possibly TRBD2 (6 bases). The CDR3 covers 15 residues. V was shortened by 2 bases and J by 0 bases, with 9 bases between the two germline ends. Germline V gene data show CDR1 as SGHTS and CDR2 as YDEGEE. CDR3 DNA: TGTGCCAGCAGCTTAGGAGGGAGCTCCTACAATGAGCAGTTCTTC. Protein product: CASSLGGSSYNEQFF.

The chain uses TRBV19 and TRBJ1-3, with 9 bases identical to TRBD1. The CDR3 is 16 amino acids. After removal of 7 bases from V and 0 bases from J, the junction contained 7 bases not matched to a gene. Germline V lookup: CDR1 LNHDA, CDR2 SQIVND (reference sequence). The CDR3 here is CASTLQGAHSGNTIYF. The CDR3 bases are TGTGCCAGTACTCTACAGGGGGCCCACTCTGGAAACACCATATATTTT.

This clone was observed once. The chain carries TRBV6-5 and TRBJ1-4; D call uncertain. The CDR3 totals 14 residues. Trimming shortened V by 5 bases and J by 2 bases, and 9 bases separated the two germline ends. CDR1 and CDR2 (germline): MNHEY, SVGAGI. This CDR3 reads CASSVGLTNEKLFF. CDR3 DNA sequence: TGTGCCAGCAGTGTCGGCCTCACTAATGAAAAACTGTTTTTT.

The chain employs TRBV5-1 and TRBJ1-2; TRBD1 is a possible D gene (5 bases). Germline V gene sequence: CDR1 SGHRS, CDR2 YFSETQ. The CDR3 runs to 14 residues. V was pared by 2 bases and J by 4 bases, with 12 bases between. CDR3 amino acids: CASSLGGDSYGYTF. CDR3 nucleotide sequence: TGCGCCAGCAGCTTAGGAGGGGATTCCTATGGCTACACCTTC.

The chain links TRBV2 to TRBJ2-3; 10 bases are shared with TRBD2. The CDR3 sequence is 15 residues long. Germline V gives CDR1 SNHLY, CDR2 FYNNEI. V was clipped by 11 bases and J by 2 bases; unmatched bases: 10. CDR3 protein: CAGKREGLVTDTQYF. The CDR3, as DNA: TGTGCCGGAAAGCGGGAGGGCCTGGTCACAGATACGCAGTATTTT.

This chain links TRBV18 with TRBJ2-1, with D perhaps TRBD1 (5 bases). The CDR3 is 15 residues long. Germline lookup yields CDR1 KGHSH and CDR2 LQKENI. The V end was cut by 3 bases, the J end by 1 base, with 10 bases between. The CDR3 DNA is TGTGCCAGCTCACCCCGGCAGGGATCCTACAATGAGCAGTTCTTC. It translates to CASSPRQGSYNEQFF.

The table lists this clone with a few counts. V and J are TRBV2 and TRBJ2-7; D uncertain. Trimming stripped 5 bases from V and 3 bases from J, with 5 bases between. Germline V gives CDR1 SNHLY, CDR2 FYNNEI. The CDR3 totals 11 residues. The CDR3 coding sequence is TGTGCCAGCAGTAATAACTACGAGCAGTACTTC. Encoded protein: CASSNNYEQYF.

As DNA, the CDR3 is TGTGCCAGCAGCTTACTGGGGGGCCTCGAAGCCGAGCAGTACTTC. Protein sequence: CASSLLGGLEAEQYF. The gene calls are TRBV5-6 and TRBJ2-7; D tentatively fits TRBD1 or TRBD2 (6 bases each). V lost 2 bases and J 6 bases, leaving 18 bases between the germline ends. This CDR3 is built from 15 residues. Germline V gives CDR1 SGHDT, CDR2 YYEEEE.

The chain recombines TRBV7-3 with TRBJ1-1; D gene uncertain. Trimming shortened V by 4 bases and J by 4 bases, and 10 bases separated the two germline ends. The CDR3 extends over 13 amino acids. Germline V gives CDR1 SGHTA, CDR2 FQGTGA. Here the CDR3 DNA reads TGTGCCAGCAGCTCCGGAGGCCCCACTGAAGCTTTCTTT. Residues: CASSSGGPTEAFF.

The chain has TRBV2 and TRBJ1-1; tentative D call: TRBD1 (6 bases). The CDR3 runs to 13 residues. CDR1 SNHLY and CDR2 FYNNEI come from the germline V gene. V lost 6 bases and J 1 base, leaving 9 bases between the germline ends. CDR3 protein: CASRSGANTEAFF. In DNA form, the CDR3 reads TGTGCCAGCAGATCGGGGGCGAACACTGAAGCTTTCTTT.